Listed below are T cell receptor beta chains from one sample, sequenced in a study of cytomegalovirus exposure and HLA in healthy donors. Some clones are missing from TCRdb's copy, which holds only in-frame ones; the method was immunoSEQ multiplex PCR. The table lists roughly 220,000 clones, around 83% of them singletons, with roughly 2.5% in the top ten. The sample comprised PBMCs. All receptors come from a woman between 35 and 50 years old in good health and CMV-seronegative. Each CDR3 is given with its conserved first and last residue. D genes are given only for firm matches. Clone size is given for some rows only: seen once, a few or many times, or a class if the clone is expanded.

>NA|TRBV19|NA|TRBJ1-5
CASSIWSDQPQHF
TGTGCCAGTAGTATTTGGTCAGATCAGCCCCAGCATTTT
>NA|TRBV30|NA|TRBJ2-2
CAWSAGFGAGELFF
TGTGCCTGGAGTGCGGGGTTTGGTGCGGGGGAGCTGTTTTTT
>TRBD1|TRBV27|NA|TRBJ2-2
CASRDRATTGELFF
TGTGCCAGTAGGGACAGGGCGACGACCGGGGAGCTGTTTTTT
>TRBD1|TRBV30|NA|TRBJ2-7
CAWSILGGWDEQYF
TGTGCCTGGAGTATCTTAGGGGGCTGGGACGAGCAGTACTTC
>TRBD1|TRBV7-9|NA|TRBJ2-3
CASSQPGVQGAADTQYF
TGTGCCAGCAGCCAACCAGGCGTGCAGGGGGCCGCAGATACGCAGTATTTT
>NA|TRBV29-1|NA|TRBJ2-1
CSAAGWDEQFF
TGCAGCGCGGCGGGGTGGGATGAGCAGTTCTTC
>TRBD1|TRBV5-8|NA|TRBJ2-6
CASSSADRGSGANVLTF
TGTGCCAGCAGCTCCGCGGACAGGGGCTCTGGGGCCAACGTCCTGACTTTC
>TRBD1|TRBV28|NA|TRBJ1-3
CASSFIGTGYGNTIYF
TGTGCCAGCAGTTTTATCGGGACAGGGTATGGAAACACCATATATTTT
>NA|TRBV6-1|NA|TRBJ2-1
CASSPNRAYNEQFF
TGTGCCAGCAGCCCAAATCGGGCCTACAATGAGCAGTTCTTC
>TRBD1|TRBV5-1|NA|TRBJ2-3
CASSPQWTGADTQYF
TGCGCCAGCAGCCCCCAATGGACAGGGGCAGATACGCAGTATTTT
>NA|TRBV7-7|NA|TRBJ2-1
CASSPAGISYNEQFF
TGTGCCAGCAGCCCCGCCGGTATCTCCTACAATGAGCAGTTCTTC
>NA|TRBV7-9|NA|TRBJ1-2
CASSLVWGRRGYGYTF
TGTGCCAGCAGCTTAGTTTGGGGCCGAAGGGGCTATGGCTACACCTTC
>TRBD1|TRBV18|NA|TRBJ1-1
CASSPFGQGPPQGEAFF
TGTGCCAGCTCACCCTTTGGACAGGGCCCACCACAGGGTGAAGCTTTCTTT
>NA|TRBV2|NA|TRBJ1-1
CASSRRGGGNTEAFF
TGTGCCAGCAGTCGTCGCGGGGGAGGAAACACTGAAGCTTTCTTT
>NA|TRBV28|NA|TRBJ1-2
CASSSPRTREGYTF
TGTGCCAGCAGTTCCCCACGGACTAGGGAAGGCTACACCTTC
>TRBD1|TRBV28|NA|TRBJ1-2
CASNQQGADYGYTF
TGTGCCAGCAATCAACAGGGGGCTGACTATGGCTACACCTTC
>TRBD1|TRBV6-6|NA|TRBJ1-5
CASSRGQGIQPQHF
TGTGCCAGCAGCCGCGGACAGGGCATCCAGCCCCAGCATTTT
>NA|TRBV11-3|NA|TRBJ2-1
CASSLGEYNEQFF
TGTGCCAGCAGCTTAGGGGAGTACAATGAGCAGTTCTTC
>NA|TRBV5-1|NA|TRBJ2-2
CASRRTGLTNTGELFF
TGCGCCAGCAGACGGACCGGACTCACGAACACCGGGGAGCTGTTTTTT
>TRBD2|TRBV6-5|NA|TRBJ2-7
CASSYLGVAGVGEQYF
TGTGCCAGCAGTTACCTCGGGGTAGCGGGAGTTGGGGAGCAGTACTTC
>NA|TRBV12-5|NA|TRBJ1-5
CASGLQYNQPQHF
TGTGCTAGTGGTTTACAGTACAATCAGCCCCAGCATTTT
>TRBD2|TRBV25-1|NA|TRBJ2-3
CASSDWGGKGPERDTQYF
TGTGCCAGCAGTGATTGGGGGGGTAAGGGACCCGAGAGAGATACGCAGTATTTT
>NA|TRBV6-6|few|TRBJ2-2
CASSYAAGNTGELFF
TGTGCCAGCAGTTATGCAGCGGGGAACACCGGGGAGCTGTTTTTT
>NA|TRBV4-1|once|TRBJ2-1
CASSQDGSLGASQFF
TGCGCCAGCAGCCAAGATGGGAGTCTCGGAGCGTCCCAGTTCTTC
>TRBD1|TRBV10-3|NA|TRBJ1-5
CAITDRANQPQHF
TGTGCCATCACCGACAGGGCCAATCAGCCCCAGCATTTT
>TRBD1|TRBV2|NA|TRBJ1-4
CASRDRGQEKLFF
TGTGCCAGCAGGGACAGGGGGCAAGAAAAACTGTTTTTT
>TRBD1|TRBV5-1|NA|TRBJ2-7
CASSLAAGTGSYEQYF
TGCGCCAGCAGCTTGGCGGCGGGGACAGGCTCCTACGAGCAGTACTTC
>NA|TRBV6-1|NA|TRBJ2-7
CASRGSGASYEQYF
TGTGCCAGCAGGGGATCAGGGGCGTCCTACGAGCAGTACTTC
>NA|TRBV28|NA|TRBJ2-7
CASSSPSGVPSYEQYF
TGTGCCAGCAGTTCCCCGTCGGGGGTCCCCTCCTACGAGCAGTACTTC
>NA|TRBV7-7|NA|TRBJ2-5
CASSFTPRKQETQYF
TGTGCCAGCAGCTTCACCCCCAGGAAACAAGAGACCCAGTACTTC
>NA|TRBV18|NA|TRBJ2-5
CASSPFPGPETQYF
TGTGCCAGCTCACCGTTCCCAGGTCCAGAGACCCAGTACTTC
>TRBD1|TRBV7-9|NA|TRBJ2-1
CASSTGQGGTSNEQFF
TGTGCCAGCAGCACCGGACAGGGGGGAACTAGCAATGAGCAGTTCTTC
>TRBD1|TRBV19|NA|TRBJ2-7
CASSPAEGAGYEQYF
TGTGCCAGTAGCCCTGCCGAGGGGGCAGGCTACGAGCAGTACTTC
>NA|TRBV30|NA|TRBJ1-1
CAWDPMGHLNTEAFF
TGTGCCTGGGACCCCATGGGACACCTGAACACTGAAGCTTTCTTT
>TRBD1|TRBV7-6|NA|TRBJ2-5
CASSHTGGRGQETQYF
TGTGCCAGCAGCCATACAGGGGGCAGAGGGCAAGAGACCCAGTACTTC
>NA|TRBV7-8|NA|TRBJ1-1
CASSLAVRSNTEAFF
TGTGCCAGCAGCTTAGCTGTCAGGTCGAACACTGAAGCTTTCTTT
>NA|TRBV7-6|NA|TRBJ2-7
CASSPGASGYEQYF
TGTGCCAGCAGCCCGGGGGCTAGCGGCTACGAGCAGTACTTC
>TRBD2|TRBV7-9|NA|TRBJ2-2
CASSPRLAGVTGELFF
TGTGCCAGCAGCCCGCGACTAGCGGGAGTTACCGGGGAGCTGTTTTTT
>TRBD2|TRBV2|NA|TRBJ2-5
CASRFGTSVETQYF
TGTGCCAGCAGGTTTGGGACTAGCGTAGAGACCCAGTACTTC
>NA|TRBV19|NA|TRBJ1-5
CASRWGRGGNQPQHF
TGTGCCAGTAGATGGGGGCGGGGGGGCAATCAGCCCCAGCATTTT
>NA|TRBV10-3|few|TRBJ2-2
CAISLRDTGELFF
TGTGCCATCAGTCTCCGGGACACCGGGGAGCTGTTTTTT